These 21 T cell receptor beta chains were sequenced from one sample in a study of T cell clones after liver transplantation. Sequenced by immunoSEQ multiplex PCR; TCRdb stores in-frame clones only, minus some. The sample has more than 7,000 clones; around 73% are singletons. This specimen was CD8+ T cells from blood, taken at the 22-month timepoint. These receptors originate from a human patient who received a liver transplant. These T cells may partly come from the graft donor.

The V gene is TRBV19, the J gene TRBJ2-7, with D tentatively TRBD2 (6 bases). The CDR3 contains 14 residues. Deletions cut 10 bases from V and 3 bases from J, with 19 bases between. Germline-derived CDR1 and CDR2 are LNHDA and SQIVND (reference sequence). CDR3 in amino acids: CATSQRGLIYEQYF. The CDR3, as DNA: TGTGCCACATCGCAGAGGGGACTGATCTACGAGCAGTACTTC.

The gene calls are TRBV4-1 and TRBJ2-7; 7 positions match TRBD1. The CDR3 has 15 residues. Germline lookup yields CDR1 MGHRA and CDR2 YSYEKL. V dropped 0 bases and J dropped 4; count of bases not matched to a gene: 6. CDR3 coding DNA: TGCGCCAGCAGCCAAGAGTCACAGGGGCAATACGAGCAGTACTTC. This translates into CASSQESQGQYEQYF.

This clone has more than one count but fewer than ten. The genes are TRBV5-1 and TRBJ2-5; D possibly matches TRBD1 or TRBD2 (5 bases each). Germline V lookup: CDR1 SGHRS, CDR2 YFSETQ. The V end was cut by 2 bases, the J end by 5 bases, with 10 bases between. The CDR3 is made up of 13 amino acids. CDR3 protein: CASSFSGAETQYF. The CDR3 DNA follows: TGCGCCAGCAGCTTTTCCGGGGCGGAGACCCAGTACTTC.

The chain's CDR3 is CASSEQGGSYEQYF. The CDR3 DNA follows: TGTGCCAGCAGTGAACAGGGGGGCTCCTACGAGCAGTACTTC. This chain joins TRBV28 and TRBJ2-7, with 8 bases aligning to TRBD1. The J segment lost 0 bases and the V segment lost 5 bases, leaving 3 bases of the junction unmatched. From germline, CDR1 is MDHEN and CDR2 SYDVKM. CDR3 length: 14 residues.

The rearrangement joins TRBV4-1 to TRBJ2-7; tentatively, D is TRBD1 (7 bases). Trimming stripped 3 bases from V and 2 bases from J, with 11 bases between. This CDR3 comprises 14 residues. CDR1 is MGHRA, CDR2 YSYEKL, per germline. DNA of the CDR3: TGCGCCAGCAGCCATGCGGGACAGACCTACGAGCAGTACTTC. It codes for CASSHAGQTYEQYF.

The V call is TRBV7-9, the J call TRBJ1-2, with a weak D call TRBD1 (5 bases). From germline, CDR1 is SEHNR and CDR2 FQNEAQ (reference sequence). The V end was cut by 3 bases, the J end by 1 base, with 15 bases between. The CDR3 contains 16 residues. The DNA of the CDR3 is TGTGCCAGCAGCTTCGTATCAGGGAATCTTAACTATGGCTACACCTTC. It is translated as CASSFVSGNLNYGYTF.

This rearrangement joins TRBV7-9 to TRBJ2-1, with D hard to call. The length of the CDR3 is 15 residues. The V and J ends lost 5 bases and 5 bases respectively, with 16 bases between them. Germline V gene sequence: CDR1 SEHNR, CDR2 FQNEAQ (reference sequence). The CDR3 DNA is TGTGCCAGCAGCGCGAGACGGAGTCCGGACAATGAGCAGTTCTTC. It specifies CASSARRSPDNEQFF.

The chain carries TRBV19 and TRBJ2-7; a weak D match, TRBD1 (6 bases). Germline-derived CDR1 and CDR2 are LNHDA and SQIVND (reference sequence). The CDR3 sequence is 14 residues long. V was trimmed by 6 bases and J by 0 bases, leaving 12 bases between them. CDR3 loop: CASSTGLSSYEQYF. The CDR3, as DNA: TGTGCCAGTAGCACAGGGTTGAGCTCCTACGAGCAGTACTTC.

The CDR3 region is CASSTTLGGTYEQYF. Here the CDR3 DNA reads TGTGCCAGCAGCACCACCCTGGGGGGGACCTACGAGCAGTACTTC. J is TRBJ2-7 and V is TRBV4-2; TRBD2 agrees at 7 bases. CDR3 length: 15 residues. The J segment lost 2 bases and the V segment lost 5 bases, leaving 9 bases of the junction unmatched. Germline V gene data show CDR1 as LGHNA and CDR2 as YNFKEQ.

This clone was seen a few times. CDR3 amino acids: CASSSGRFGGGYGYTF. The CDR3 coding sequence is TGTGCCAGCAGCTCGGGGCGGTTCGGGGGCGGCTATGGCTACACCTTC. The chain is built from TRBV4-2 and TRBJ1-2; a weak D match, TRBD1 (6 bases). Germline CDR1 and CDR2: LGHNA and YNFKEQ. The CDR3 has 16 residues. Trimming pared 5 bases from V and 4 bases from J, leaving 20 bases between.

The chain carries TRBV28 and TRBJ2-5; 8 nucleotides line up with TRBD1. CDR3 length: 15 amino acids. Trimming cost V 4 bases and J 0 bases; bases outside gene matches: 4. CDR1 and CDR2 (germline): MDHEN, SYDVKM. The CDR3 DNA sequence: TGTGCCAGCAGTTCAGAGGACAGGGACCAAGAGACCCAGTACTTC. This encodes CASSSEDRDQETQYF.

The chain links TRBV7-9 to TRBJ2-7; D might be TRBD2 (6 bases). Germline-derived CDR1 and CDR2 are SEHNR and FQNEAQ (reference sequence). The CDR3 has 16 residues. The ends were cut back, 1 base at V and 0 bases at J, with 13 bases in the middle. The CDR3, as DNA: TGTGCCAGCAGCTTAGGCGCGGGGACGCGCTCCTACGAGCAGTACTTC. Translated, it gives CASSLGAGTRSYEQYF.

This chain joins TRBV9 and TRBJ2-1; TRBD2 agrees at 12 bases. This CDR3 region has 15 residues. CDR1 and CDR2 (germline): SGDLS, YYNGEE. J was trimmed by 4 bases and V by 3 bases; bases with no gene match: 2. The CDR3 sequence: CASSETSGGYNEQFF. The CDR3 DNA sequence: TGTGCCAGCAGCGAGACTAGCGGGGGATACAATGAGCAGTTCTTC. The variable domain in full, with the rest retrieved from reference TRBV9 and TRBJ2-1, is DSGVTQTPKHLITATGQRVTLRCSPRSGDLSVYWYQQSLDQGLQFLIQYYNGEERAKGNILERFSAQQFPDLHSELNLSSLELGDSALYFCASSETSGGYNEQFFGPGTRLTVL.

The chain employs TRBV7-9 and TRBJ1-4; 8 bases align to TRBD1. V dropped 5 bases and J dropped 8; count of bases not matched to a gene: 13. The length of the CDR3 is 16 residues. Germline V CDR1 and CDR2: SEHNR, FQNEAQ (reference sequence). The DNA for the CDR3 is TGTGCCAGCAGCACTAACGACGACAGGGGCCGGGAAAAACTGTTTTTT. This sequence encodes CASSTNDDRGREKLFF.

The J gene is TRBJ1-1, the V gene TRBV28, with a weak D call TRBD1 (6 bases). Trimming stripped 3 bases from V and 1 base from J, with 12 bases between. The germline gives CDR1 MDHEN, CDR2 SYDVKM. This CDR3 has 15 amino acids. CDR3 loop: CASSFDRTRNTEAFF. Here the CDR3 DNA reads TGTGCCAGCAGTTTCGACAGGACACGGAACACTGAAGCTTTCTTT.

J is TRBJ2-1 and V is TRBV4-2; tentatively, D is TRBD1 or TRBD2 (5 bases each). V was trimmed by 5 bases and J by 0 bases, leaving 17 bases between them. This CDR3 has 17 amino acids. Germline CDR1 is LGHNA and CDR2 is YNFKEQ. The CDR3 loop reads CASSYTISGSSYNEQFF. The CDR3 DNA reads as TGTGCCAGCAGCTACACCATTTCAGGGAGCTCCTACAATGAGCAGTTCTTC.

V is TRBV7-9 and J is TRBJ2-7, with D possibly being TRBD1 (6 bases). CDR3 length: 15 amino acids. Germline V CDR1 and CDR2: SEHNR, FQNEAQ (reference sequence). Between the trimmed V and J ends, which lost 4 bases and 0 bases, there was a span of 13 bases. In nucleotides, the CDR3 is TGTGCCAGCAGCTCGACAGGTTTCAGCTCCTACGAGCAGTACTTC. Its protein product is CASSSTGFSSYEQYF.

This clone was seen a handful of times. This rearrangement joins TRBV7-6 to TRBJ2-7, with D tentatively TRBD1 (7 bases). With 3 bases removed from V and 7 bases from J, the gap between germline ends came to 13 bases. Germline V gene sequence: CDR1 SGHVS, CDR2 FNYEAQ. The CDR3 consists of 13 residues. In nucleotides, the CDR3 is TGTGCCAGCAGCTTTGGGCAGGGGGGTGAGCAGTACTTC. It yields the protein CASSFGQGGEQYF.

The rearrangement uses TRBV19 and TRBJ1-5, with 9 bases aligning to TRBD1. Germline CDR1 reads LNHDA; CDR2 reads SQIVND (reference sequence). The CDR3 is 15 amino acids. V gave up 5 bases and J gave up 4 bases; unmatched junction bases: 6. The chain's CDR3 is CASSSRQGVNQPQHF. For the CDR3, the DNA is TGTGCCAGTAGTTCGCGACAGGGGGTAAATCAGCCCCAGCATTTT.

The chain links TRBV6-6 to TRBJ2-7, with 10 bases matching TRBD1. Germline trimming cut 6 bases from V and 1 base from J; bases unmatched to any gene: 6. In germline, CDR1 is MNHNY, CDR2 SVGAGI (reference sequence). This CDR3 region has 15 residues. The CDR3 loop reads CASRQGQGTSYEQYF. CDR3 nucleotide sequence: TGTGCCAGCAGACAGGGACAGGGGACTTCCTACGAGCAGTACTTC.

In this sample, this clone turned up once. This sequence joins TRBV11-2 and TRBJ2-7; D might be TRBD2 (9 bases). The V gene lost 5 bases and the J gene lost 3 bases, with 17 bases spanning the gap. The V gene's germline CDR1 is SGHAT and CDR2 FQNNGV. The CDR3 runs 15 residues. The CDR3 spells CASSPSGTGNYEQYF. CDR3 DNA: TGTGCCAGCAGCCCTAGCGGGACAGGCAACTACGAGCAGTACTTC.